This is a list of T cell receptor beta chains from one sample in a study of blood T cell repertoires in COVID-19. TCRdb's table, derived via immunoSEQ multiplex PCR, lists solely in-frame clones and lacks some. The data hold under 200,000 clones, with roughly 82% observed a single time. The sample consisted of PBMCs or T cells enriched from blood (not recorded which). The receptors originated from a woman in her sixties with acute COVID-19. Each CDR3 is given with its conserved first and last residue. The D gene is left open where the match is weak. Clone size is shown for a subset of rows, as once, few, many or a class of expanded clone.

-,TRBJ1-2,TRBV11-2,-,TGTGCCAGCAGCTACAGCGGAGGGGCCTATGGCTACACCTTC,CASSYSGGAYGYTF
-,TRBJ2-1,TRBV7-9,-,TGTGCCAGCAGCCTGTCGGAACTACGGAACAATGAGCAGTTCTTC,CASSLSELRNNEQFF
-,TRBJ1-5,TRBV4-1,-,TGCGCCAGCAGCCAAGATCACAGGGATCAGCCCCAGCATTTT,CASSQDHRDQPQHF
-,TRBJ2-7,TRBV18,-,TGTGCCAGCTCACCAAGTACCGGGGGAGACGAGCAGTACTTC,CASSPSTGGDEQYF
-,TRBJ2-5,TRBV3-1/TRBV3-2,many,TGTGCCAGCACACTTGGGACTGGAGAGACCCAGTACTTC,CASTLGTGETQYF
-,TRBJ2-5,TRBV19,-,TGTGCCAGTAGTATCAGCCATGGGGGGACCGGAGAGACCCAGTACTTC,CASSISHGGTGETQYF
TRBD1,TRBJ2-2,TRBV5-1,-,TGCGCCAGCAGCTGGGCGGGACAGGGGACCGGGGAGCTGTTTTTT,CASSWAGQGTGELFF
-,TRBJ1-2,TRBV10-3,-,TGTGCCATCAGTGAATTGGGAGGAAGCGACTATGGCTACACCTTC,CAISELGGSDYGYTF
TRBD2,TRBJ2-3,TRBV11-2,-,TGTGCCAGCAGCTTAGGTACTAGCGGGGGACTCACAGATACGCAGTATTTT,CASSLGTSGGLTDTQYF
-,TRBJ1-2,TRBV5-6,-,TGTGCCAGCAGGACAACAGAGTTGGGCTACACCTTC,CASRTTELGYTF
-,TRBJ2-2,TRBV10-3,few,TGTGCCATCAGTGAGTCTGGCGGGAACACCGGGGAGCTGTTTTTT,CAISESGGNTGELFF
-,TRBJ1-5,TRBV19,-,TGTGCCAGTAGTATCTTTAGGGGGGGGAGGAATCAGCCCCAGCATTTT,CASSIFRGGRNQPQHF
-,TRBJ1-2,TRBV29-1,once,TGCAGCGTCAAAAGGGGGGGACCTGGCTACACCTTC,CSVKRGGPGYTF
-,TRBJ1-1,TRBV6-5,once,TGTGCCAGCACTCCCCGGGGCAGGGGAGATGAAGCTTTCTTT,CASTPRGRGDEAFF
-,TRBJ2-5,TRBV7-2,once,TGTGCCAGCAGCTCTAGTGGTGGTAGCCAAGAGACCCAGTACTTC,CASSSSGGSQETQYF